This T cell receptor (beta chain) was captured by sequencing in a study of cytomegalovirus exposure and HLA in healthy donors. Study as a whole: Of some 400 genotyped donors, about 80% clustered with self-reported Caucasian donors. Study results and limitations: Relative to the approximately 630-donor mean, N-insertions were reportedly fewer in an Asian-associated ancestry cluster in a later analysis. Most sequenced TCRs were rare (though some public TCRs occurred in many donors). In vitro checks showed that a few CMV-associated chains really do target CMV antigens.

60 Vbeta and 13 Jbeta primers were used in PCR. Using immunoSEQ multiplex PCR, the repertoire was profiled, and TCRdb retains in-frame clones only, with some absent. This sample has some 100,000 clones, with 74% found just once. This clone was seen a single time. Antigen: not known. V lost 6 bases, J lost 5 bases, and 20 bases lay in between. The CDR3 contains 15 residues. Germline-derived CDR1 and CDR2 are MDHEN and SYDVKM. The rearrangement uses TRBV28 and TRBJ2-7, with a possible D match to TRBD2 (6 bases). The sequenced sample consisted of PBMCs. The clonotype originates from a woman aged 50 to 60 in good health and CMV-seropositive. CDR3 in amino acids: CASSLTASVINEQYF. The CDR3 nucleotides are TGTGCCAGCAGCTTAACGGCTAGCGTGATCAACGAGCAGTACTTC.